Listed below are T cell receptor beta chains from one sample, sequenced in a study of breast tumors, draining lymph nodes, adjacent tissues. Each CDR3 protein gets one entry after TCRdb re-called the multiplex PCR reads with MiXCR. The repertoire holds about 200,000 distinct CDR3 sequences, with over 25% as singletons. The specimen was axillary lymph node tissue. Receptors were obtained from a female donor with breast cancer. Some clones in this sample may be carry-over from other donors' samples. The CDR3 runs from the conserved cysteine through the conserved F or W. D genes are given only for firm matches. Expanded clones get a size class; other rows say once, few or many, or leave the size out.

many	TRBV11-2	.	TRBJ2-1	TGTGCCAGCAGCTTAAACAGGAATGAGCAGTTCTTC	CASSLNRNEQFF
many	TRBV28	.	TRBJ1-6	TGTGCCAGCAGCTTACAGGGCTGGAACCTCCTCCTCCACTTT	CASSLQGWNLLLHF
many	TRBV6-5	.	TRBJ2-3	TGTGCCAGCATGCGAGAATATAGCACAGATACGCAGTATTTT	CASMREYSTDTQYF
once	TRBV7-9	.	TRBJ1-4	TGTGCCAGCAGCCTCGAGGGAAAGGGTGGCGAAAAACTGTTTTTT	CASSLEGKGGEKLFF
.	TRBV29-1	.	TRBJ1-4	TGCAGCGGGAACACAGGGTTGGGTGAAAAACTGTTTTTT	CSGNTGLGEKLFF
few	TRBV20-1	.	TRBJ2-7	TGTGGTGCACACCACCTCTACGAGCAGTCCTTC	CGAHHLYEQSF
many	TRBV7-2	.	TRBJ1-1	TGTGCCAGCAGCTTAACAGGGATGAACACTGAAGCTTTCTTT	CASSLTGMNTEAFF
many	TRBV2	.	TRBJ2-3	TGTGCCAGTACACAGGGAGCCACGAGTGCCGATACGCAGTATTTT	CASTQGATSADTQYF
few	TRBV6-6	.	TRBJ1-1	TGTGCCAGCCACCAGGGGCCGGGCCTGAACACTGAAGCTTTCTTT	CASHQGPGLNTEAFF
many	TRBV20-1	.	TRBJ2-7	TGCAGTGCTAGTCCCACGTTCTACACTACCGGGAACGGTCGTGGGCAGTACTTC	CSASPTFYTTGNGRGQYF
.	TRBV6-6	TRBD2	TRBJ2-3	TGCGGGGTGACTAGCGGGGGGGCAGGTGCAGATACGCAGTATTTT	CGVTSGGAGADTQYF
.	TRBV11-2	TRBD1	TRBJ2-1	TGTGCCAGCAGCTTGGCGGGACAGGGGAGGACGGTGGGGAACAATGAGCAGTTCTTC	CASSLAGQGRTVGNNEQFF
.	TRBV29-1	.	TRBJ1-5	TGCAGACCGTGTGGGGAGTATAGCAATCAGCCCCAGCATTTT	CRPCGEYSNQPQHF
.	TRBV28	.	TRBJ1-2	TGTGCCAGCAGTCCCAGGACACTCGGTTATGGCTACACCTTC	CASSPRTLGYGYTF
.	TRBV7-2	TRBD2	TRBJ2-3	TGTGCCAGCAGCCTTAACCGGGACTACCCCTTTAGCACAGGAACGCAGTATTTT	CASSLNRDYPFSTGTQYF
many	TRBV29-1	TRBD1	TRBJ2-5	TGCAGCGTCTATCCGGACAGGGGAGAGACCCAGTACTTC	CSVYPDRGETQYF
few	TRBV6-5	.	TRBJ2-1	TGTGCCAGCAGACCGGGGGACGCATACAATGAGCAGTTCTTC	CASRPGDAYNEQFF
many	TRBV19	TRBD2	TRBJ2-7	TGTGCCAGTAGTGATGAACTGGCTAGCGGGCTTAGGTCGGACGAGCAGTACTTC	CASSDELASGLRSDEQYF
.	TRBV20-1	TRBD2	TRBJ2-4	TGCAGTGCTAGAGATGGGCTAGCGGGAGCGCCAGCCAAAAACATTCAGTACTTC	CSARDGLAGAPAKNIQYF
.	TRBV6-2/TRBV6-3	.	TRBJ2-1	TGTGCCAGCAGTCCCGCACCCTGGACCATAGCGGAAAATGAGCAGTTCTTC	CASSPAPWTIAENEQFF
many	TRBV12-3/TRBV12-4	.	TRBJ2-2	TGTGCCAGCAGTTTCGGAGGAGGTACCGGGGAGCTGTTTTTT	CASSFGGGTGELFF
many	TRBV7-3	.	TRBJ2-2	TGTGCCAGCAGCTTAATTGTGAACACCGGGGAGCTGTTTTTT	CASSLIVNTGELFF
.	TRBV11-2	.	TRBJ1-1	TGTGCCAGCAGCTTAGATTGGGGCGGGGCAAATACTGAAGCTTTCTTT	CASSLDWGGANTEAFF
.	TRBV6-6	TRBD1	TRBJ1-2	TGTGCCGGGAGGCCAGGGGGCTGCTATGGCTACACCTTC	CAGRPGGCYGYTF
many	TRBV4-2	.	TRBJ2-7	TGTGCCAGCAGCCCAGATCCCTTCGAAGAGCAGTACTTC	CASSPDPFEEQYF
.	TRBV7-9	.	TRBJ1-2	TGTGCCAGCAGCCGGAACAGCTCAAACTATGGCTACACCTTC	CASSRNSSNYGYTF
many	TRBV3-1	.	TRBJ2-2	TGTGCCAGCAGCCTCAGGGATACCGGGGAGCTGTTTTTT	CASSLRDTGELFF
.	TRBV9	TRBD1	TRBJ1-4	TGTGCCAGCAGGGCCGGGACAGATGAAAAACTGTTTTTT	CASRAGTDEKLFF
.	TRBV6-5	.	TRBJ1-1	TGTGCCAGCAGCCCTGACAGGAGGGGGAACACTGAAGCTTTCTTT	CASSPDRRGNTEAFF
many	TRBV3-1	.	TRBJ1-2	TGTGCCAGCAGCCTTTACGGACGGGTGAGGGGCTACACCTTC	CASSLYGRVRGYTF
.	TRBV2	.	TRBJ2-7	TGTGCCAGCAGTGGGGGGCTCTACGAGCAGTACTTC	CASSGGLYEQYF
many	TRBV4-2	TRBD2	TRBJ2-7	TGTGCCAGCAGCTTAAGACTAGCGGCCTCCTACGAGCAGTACTTC	CASSLRLAASYEQYF
.	TRBV2	.	TRBJ1-2	TGTGCCAAGGGGGGCAGTGCTAACTATGGCCACACCTTC	CAKGGSANYGHTF
few	TRBV18	.	TRBJ1-3	TGTGCCAGCTCACCTACCCAAGGCTCTGGAAACACCATATATTTT	CASSPTQGSGNTIYF
many	TRBV7-6	.	TRBJ2-7	TGTGCCAGCAGCTTAGGAGACGGCCGGTACGAGCAGTACTTC	CASSLGDGRYEQYF
many	TRBV12-3/TRBV12-4	.	TRBJ1-3	TGTGCCAGCGGGGTATCTCACTCTGGAAACACCATATATTTT	CASGVSHSGNTIYF
.	TRBV10-2	.	TRBJ1-6	TGCGCCATCAAGCCCCCCCACTTT	CAIKPPHF
many	TRBV29-1	TRBD2	TRBJ2-1	TGCAGCCCCAAGACTAGCGCAAATGAGCAGTTCTTC	CSPKTSANEQFF
many	TRBV20-1	TRBD2	TRBJ2-1	TGCAGTGCTCCGACTAGCGGGGGCTATGAGCAGTTCTTC	CSAPTSGGYEQFF
.	TRBV6-1	.	TRBJ2-1	TGTGCCGGCAGTCAAGTTTTCGGTCAGCCCAATGAGCAGTTCTTC	CAGSQVFGQPNEQFF
many	TRBV7-6	.	TRBJ2-7	TGTGCCAGCAGCTTAGGGGGTCCACCCTTCGACTACGAGCAGTACTTC	CASSLGGPPFDYEQYF
many	TRBV4-2	.	TRBJ1-6	TGTGCCAGCAGCCAAGCGGACAAGAATAATTCACCCCTCCACTTT	CASSQADKNNSPLHF
once	TRBV15	.	TRBJ2-6	TGTGCCACCCGGAGGGCGGTAGGGTCGAGCACTGAAGCTTTC	CATRRAVGSSTEAF
many	TRBV12-3/TRBV12-4	.	TRBJ1-5	TGTGCCAGTAGCTTCGGGGACCATAGCAATCAGCCCCAGCATTTT	CASSFGDHSNQPQHF
.	TRBV20-1	TRBD2	TRBJ2-2	TGCAGTGCTTGGGACCAGCGGGGGACCGGGGAGCTGTTTTTT	CSAWDQRGTGELFF
.	TRBV18	TRBD1	TRBJ1-1	TGTGCCAGCTCAACGACAGGGGGAAGTGACACTGAAGCTTTCTTT	CASSTTGGSDTEAFF
many	TRBV9	TRBD2	TRBJ2-2	TGTGCCAGCAGCCCAAGGACTAGCGGTTACGGGGAGCTGTTTTTT	CASSPRTSGYGELFF
many	TRBV19	.	TRBJ1-5	TGTGCCAGTAGTATAGCCCTGGACAGCAGCAATCAGCCCCAGCATTTT	CASSIALDSSNQPQHF
many	TRBV19	TRBD1	TRBJ2-1	TGTGCCAGTAGTGCTGGGACAGCCTCCTACAATGAGCAGTTCTTC	CASSAGTASYNEQFF
.	TRBV7-2	TRBD2	TRBJ2-1	TGTGCCAGCAGCCCGCGGGGGGGCGGCAATGAGCAGTTCTTC	CASSPRGGGNEQFF
many	TRBV5-8	.	TRBJ2-5	TGTGCCAGCAGCTCAGTGGGGGGCCGGGGGGAGACCCAGTACTTC	CASSSVGGRGETQYF
many	TRBV19	.	TRBJ1-2	TGTGCCAGTAGTATAGCTGGTGCGAGATATGGCTACACCTTC	CASSIAGARYGYTF
.	TRBV18	TRBD1	TRBJ1-3	TGTGCCAGCTCACCGACAGGGAGGGCTGGAAACACCATATATTTT	CASSPTGRAGNTIYF
many	TRBV24-1	.	TRBJ2-2	TGTGCCACCAGTGATTTGAAGGACAGCATATACACCGGGGAGCTGTTTTTT	CATSDLKDSIYTGELFF
many	TRBV6-6	.	TRBJ2-2	TGTGCCAGCAGTTACAGGGAGAACACCGGGGAGCTGTTTTTT	CASSYRENTGELFF
many	TRBV5-5	TRBD2	TRBJ2-3	TGTGCCAGCAGCTTGATAGCGGGAGCGATTACAGATACGCAGTATTTT	CASSLIAGAITDTQYF
few	TRBV4-1	TRBD1	TRBJ1-1	TGCGCCAGCAGCCAAGGCGACAGGGGGAACACTGAAGCTTTCTTT	CASSQGDRGNTEAFF
few	TRBV11-2	.	TRBJ1-1	TGTGCCAGCAGCTTAGCAGGGTACGCTGAAGCTTTCTTT	CASSLAGYAEAFF
many	TRBV28	TRBD1	TRBJ2-7	TGTGCCAGCAGTTCCGTGACAGGGAGCTACGAGCAGTACTTC	CASSSVTGSYEQYF